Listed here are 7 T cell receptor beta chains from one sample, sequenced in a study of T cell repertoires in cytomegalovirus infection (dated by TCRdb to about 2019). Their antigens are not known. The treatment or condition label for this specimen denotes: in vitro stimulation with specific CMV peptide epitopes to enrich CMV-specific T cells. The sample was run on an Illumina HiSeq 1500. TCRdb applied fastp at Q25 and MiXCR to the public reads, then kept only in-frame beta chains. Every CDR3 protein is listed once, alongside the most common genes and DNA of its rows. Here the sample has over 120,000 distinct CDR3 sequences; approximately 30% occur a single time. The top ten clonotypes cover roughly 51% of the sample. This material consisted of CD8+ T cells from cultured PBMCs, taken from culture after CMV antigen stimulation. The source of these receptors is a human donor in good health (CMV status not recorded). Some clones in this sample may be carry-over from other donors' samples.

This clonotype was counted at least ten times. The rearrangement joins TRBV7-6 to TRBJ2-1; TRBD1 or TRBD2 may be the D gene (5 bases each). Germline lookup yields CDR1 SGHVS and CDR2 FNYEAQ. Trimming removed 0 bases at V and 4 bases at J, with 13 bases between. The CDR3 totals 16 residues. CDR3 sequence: CASSLAGPGLYNEQFF. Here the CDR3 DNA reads TGTGCCAGCAGCTTAGCGGGGCCGGGGCTTTACAATGAGCAGTTCTTC.

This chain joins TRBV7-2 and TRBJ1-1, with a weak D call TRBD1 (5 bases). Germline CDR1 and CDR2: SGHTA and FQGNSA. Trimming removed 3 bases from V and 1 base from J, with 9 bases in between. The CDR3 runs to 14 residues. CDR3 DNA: TGTGCCAGCAGCTTCGAGGGGTGGAACACTGAAGCTTTCTTT. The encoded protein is CASSFEGWNTEAFF.

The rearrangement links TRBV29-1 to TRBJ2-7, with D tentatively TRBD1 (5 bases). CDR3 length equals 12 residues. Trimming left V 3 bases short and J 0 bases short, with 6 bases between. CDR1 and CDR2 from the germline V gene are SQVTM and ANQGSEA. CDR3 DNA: TGCAGCGTTGAGGACAACTCCTACGAGCAGTACTTC. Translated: CSVEDNSYEQYF.

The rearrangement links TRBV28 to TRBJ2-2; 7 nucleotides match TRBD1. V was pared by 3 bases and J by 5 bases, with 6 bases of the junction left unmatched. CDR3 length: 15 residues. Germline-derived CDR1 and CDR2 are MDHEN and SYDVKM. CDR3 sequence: CASSFRQGETGELFF. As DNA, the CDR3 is TGTGCCAGCAGTTTTAGGCAGGGGGAAACCGGGGAGCTGTTTTTT. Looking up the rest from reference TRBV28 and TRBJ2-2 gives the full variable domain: DVKVTQSSRYLVKRTGEKVFLECVQDMDHENMFWYRQDPGLGLRLIYFSYDVKMKEKGDIPEGYSVSREKKERFSLILESASTNQTSMYLCASSFRQGETGELFFGEGSRLTVL.

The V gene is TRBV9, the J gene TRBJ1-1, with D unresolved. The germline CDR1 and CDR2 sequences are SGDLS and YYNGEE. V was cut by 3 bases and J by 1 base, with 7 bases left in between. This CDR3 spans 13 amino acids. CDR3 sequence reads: CASSGVGNTEAFF. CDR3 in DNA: TGTGCCAGCAGCGGAGTGGGGAACACTGAAGCTTTCTTT.

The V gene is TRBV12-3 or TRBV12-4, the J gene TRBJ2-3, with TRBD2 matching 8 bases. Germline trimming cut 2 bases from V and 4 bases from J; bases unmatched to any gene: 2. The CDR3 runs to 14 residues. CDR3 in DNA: TGTGCCAGCAGTTTAACGGGGGGGGCAGATACGCAGTATTTT. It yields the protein CASSLTGGADTQYF.

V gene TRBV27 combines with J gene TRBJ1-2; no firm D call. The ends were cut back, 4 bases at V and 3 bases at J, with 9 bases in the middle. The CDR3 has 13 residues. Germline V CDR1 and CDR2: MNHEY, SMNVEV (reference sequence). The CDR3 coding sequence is TGTGCCAGCAGTTCGAACAACTACTATGGCTACACCTTC. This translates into CASSSNNYYGYTF.